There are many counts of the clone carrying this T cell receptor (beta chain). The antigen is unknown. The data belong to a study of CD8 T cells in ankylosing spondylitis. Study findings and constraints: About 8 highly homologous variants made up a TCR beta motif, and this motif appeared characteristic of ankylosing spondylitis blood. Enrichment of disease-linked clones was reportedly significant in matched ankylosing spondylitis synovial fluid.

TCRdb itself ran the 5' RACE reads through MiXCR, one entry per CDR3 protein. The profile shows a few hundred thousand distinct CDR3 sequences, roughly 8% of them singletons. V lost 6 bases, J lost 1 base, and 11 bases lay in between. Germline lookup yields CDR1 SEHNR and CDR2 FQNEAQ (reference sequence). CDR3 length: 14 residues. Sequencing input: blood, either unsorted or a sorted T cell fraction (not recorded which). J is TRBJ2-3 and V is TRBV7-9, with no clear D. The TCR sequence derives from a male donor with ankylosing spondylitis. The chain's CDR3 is CASRPGPGTDTQYF. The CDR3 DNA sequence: TGTGCCAGCAGACCTGGACCTGGCACAGATACGCAGTATTTT.